The 17 T cell receptor beta chains listed next were all sequenced from one sample in a study of OX40 agonist ivuxolimab in advanced cancers. TCRdb keeps only in-frame clones here, not all; method: immunoSEQ multiplex PCR. The sample lists approximately 50,000 clones, around 88% occurring once. The sample here was CD4+ or CD8+ T cells sorted from blood, taken in a trial of the OX40 agonist ivuxolimab. The origin of the receptors is an adult with an advanced solid tumor such as melanoma, head and neck, liver or kidney cancer.

The chain joins TRBV27 to TRBJ1-5; D is unresolved. The CDR3 consists of 14 residues. CDR1 is MNHEY and CDR2 is SMNVEV in the germline V gene (reference sequence). V dropped 5 bases and J dropped 1 base, with 9 bases sitting between them. The CDR3, as DNA: TGTGCCAGCAGTGCATGGTACAGCAATCAGCCCCAGCATTTT. Its translation is CASSAWYSNQPQHF.

The chain uses TRBV15 and TRBJ2-1, with 7 nucleotides matching TRBD2. The V gene's germline CDR1 is LNHNV and CDR2 YYDKDF (reference sequence). V dropped 2 bases and J dropped 9; count of bases not matched to a gene: 10. This CDR3 has 15 amino acids. CDR3 protein: CATSRPGPGGGEQFF. The DNA of the CDR3 is TGTGCCACCAGCAGACCCGGTCCGGGAGGTGGTGAGCAGTTCTTC.

The chain couples TRBV7-6 to TRBJ2-5; D is possibly TRBD1 or TRBD2 (5 bases each). Germline V gene data show CDR1 as SGHVS and CDR2 as FNYEAQ. Trimming removed 4 bases at V and 7 bases at J, with 22 bases between. CDR3 length: 16 residues. CDR3 nucleotides: TGTGCCAGCAGCTCCCACTCCGGGACCCTGGGTGGGACCCAGTACTTC. Its protein is CASSSHSGTLGGTQYF.

This rearrangement joins TRBV14 to TRBJ2-7, with no clear D. CDR1 is SGHDN and CDR2 is FVKESK in the germline V gene. Trimming shortened V by 0 bases and J by 6 bases, and 9 bases separated the two germline ends. The CDR3 is 13 residues long. CDR3 protein: CASSQDPGSEQYF. Written as DNA, the CDR3 is TGTGCCAGCAGCCAAGATCCGGGTTCCGAGCAGTACTTC. Filled out from reference TRBV14 and TRBJ2-7, the complete variable domain reads EAGVTQFPSHSVIEKGQTVTLRCDPISGHDNLYWYRRVMGKEIKFLLHFVKESKQDESGMPNNRFLAERTGGTYSTLKVQPAELEDSGVYFCASSQDPGSEQYFGPGTRLTVT.

The V and J genes are TRBV5-1 and TRBJ1-5; D is unresolved. Germline values: CDR1 SGHRS, CDR2 YFSETQ. V was shortened by 0 bases and J by 5 bases, with 9 bases between the two germline ends. There are 14 residues in the CDR3. CDR3 loop: CASSLGFGDQPQHF. CDR3 DNA: TGCGCCAGCAGCTTGGGGTTCGGTGATCAGCCCCAGCATTTT. The whole variable domain, remainder taken from reference TRBV5-1 and TRBJ1-5, is KAGVTQTPRYLIKTRGQQVTLSCSPISGHRSVSWYQQTPGQGLQFLFEYFSETQRNKGNFPGRFSGRQFSNSRSEMNVSTLELGDSALYLCASSLGFGDQPQHFGDGTRLSIL.

This rearrangement joins TRBV7-9 to TRBJ2-1, with 9 bases identical to TRBD2. This CDR3 spans 13 amino acids. Losses at the gene ends were 7 bases for V and 4 bases for J; bases not matched to a gene: 2. Looked up from germline, CDR1 is SEHNR and CDR2 is FQNEAQ (reference sequence). The CDR3 is CASILAGYNEQFF. In DNA form, the CDR3 reads TGTGCCAGCATCCTAGCGGGGTACAATGAGCAGTTCTTC.

The chain uses TRBV9 and TRBJ2-7, with D uncertain. This CDR3 region has 14 residues. V was trimmed by 0 bases and J by 5 bases, leaving 12 bases between them. Per the germline V gene, CDR1 is SGDLS and CDR2 is YYNGEE. DNA for the CDR3: TGTGCCAGCAGCGTAGGGGTCTTTCCCCACGAGCAGTACTTC. Residues: CASSVGVFPHEQYF.

The V call is TRBV5-1, the J call TRBJ2-3; 11 bases match TRBD1. Unmatched junction bases numbered 6, after V lost 7 bases and J lost 5 bases. Germline V lookup: CDR1 SGHRS, CDR2 YFSETQ. CDR3 size: 14 residues. In DNA, the CDR3 is TGCGCCAGCTCGGGACAGGGGGTCGTAGATACGCAGTATTTT. Translated: CASSGQGVVDTQYF.

This clone was seen a single time. The genes are TRBV10-3 and TRBJ1-1; D remains ambiguous. CDR1 is ENHRY and CDR2 is SYGVKD in the germline V gene. This CDR3 contains 13 residues. V was pared by 7 bases and J by 0 bases, with 9 bases between. CDR3 in amino acids: CAINPGMNTEAFF. As DNA, the CDR3 is TGTGCCATCAACCCCGGGATGAACACTGAAGCTTTCTTT.

This clone was picked up a small number of times. Other DNA sequences of this sample code for an identical CDR3. The J gene is TRBJ1-1, the V gene TRBV19, with D unresolved. CDR3 length equals 13 residues. Germline V gene sequence: CDR1 LNHDA, CDR2 SQIVND (reference sequence). V lost 0 bases, J lost 3 bases, and 5 bases lay in between. CDR3 amino acids: CASSIDGDTEAFF. CDR3 nucleotide sequence: TGTGCCAGTAGTATAGATGGGGACACTGAAGCTTTCTTT.

The chain has TRBV7-9 and TRBJ2-1; D gene uncertain. V was cut by 3 bases and J by 4 bases, with 10 bases left in between. From germline, CDR1 is SEHNR and CDR2 FQNEAQ (reference sequence). The CDR3 runs to 14 residues. CDR3 sequence (DNA): TGTGCCAGCAGCTTGGATACTACGTACAATGAGCAGTTCTTC. Its protein is CASSLDTTYNEQFF.

J is TRBJ2-4 and V is TRBV11-2; D perhaps matches TRBD1 (6 bases). The CDR3 totals 16 residues. V was clipped by 4 bases and J by 1 base, with 14 bases between them. CDR1 SGHAT and CDR2 FQNNGV come from the germline V gene. The CDR3 DNA sequence: TGTGCCAGCAGCTCTCGAACAGGGTCTGCCAAAAACATTCAGTACTTC. Its translation: CASSSRTGSAKNIQYF.

The chain recombines TRBV21-1 with TRBJ2-5; the D call in the table, TRBD2, was not verified against the DNA. TRBV21-1 is annotated as a pseudogene. The CDR3 consists of 16 residues. The DNA for the CDR3 is TGTGCCAGCAGCTGCCAGGACTGGGGATTAAAAGAGACCCAGTACTTC. As protein: CASSCQDWGLKETQYF.

The chain recombines TRBV1 with TRBJ1-5. TRBV1 is a documented pseudogene. The CDR3 length is 15 residues. The CDR3 DNA reads as TGCACCAGCAGCCGACAACCGGGGGGCAATCAGCCCCAGCATTTT. Translated, it gives CTSSRQPGGNQPQHF.

This rearrangement joins TRBV5-1 to TRBJ1-2; D is ambiguous. Germline V gene sequence: CDR1 SGHRS, CDR2 YFSETQ. Trimming cost V 5 bases and J 1 base, with 6 bases left between them. This CDR3 region has 12 residues. CDR3 sequence (DNA): TGCGCCAGCAGTGGAAGTAACTATGGCTACACCTTC. Translated, it gives CASSGSNYGYTF.

The V gene is TRBV7-2, the J gene TRBJ1-2; 10 nucleotides agree with TRBD1. Unmatched junction bases numbered 8, after V lost 5 bases and J lost 8 bases. The CDR3 sequence is 14 residues long. Germline loops: CDR1 SGHTA, CDR2 FQGNSA. The CDR3 sequence is CASSRGQGGQGYTF. CDR3 coding DNA: TGTGCCAGCAGCCGCGGACAGGGGGGTCAAGGCTACACCTTC.

The chain recombines TRBV7-3 with TRBJ2-5; D is perhaps TRBD2 (6 bases). The last part of the DNA fits TRBJ2-7 better; the J call may be wrong. Germline V CDR1 and CDR2: SGHTA, FQGTGA. This CDR3 is built from 15 residues. The CDR3 here is CASALTGGDSYEQYF. The CDR3 coding sequence is TGTGCCAGTGCCCTAACAGGCGGGGACTCCTACGAGCAGTACTTC.